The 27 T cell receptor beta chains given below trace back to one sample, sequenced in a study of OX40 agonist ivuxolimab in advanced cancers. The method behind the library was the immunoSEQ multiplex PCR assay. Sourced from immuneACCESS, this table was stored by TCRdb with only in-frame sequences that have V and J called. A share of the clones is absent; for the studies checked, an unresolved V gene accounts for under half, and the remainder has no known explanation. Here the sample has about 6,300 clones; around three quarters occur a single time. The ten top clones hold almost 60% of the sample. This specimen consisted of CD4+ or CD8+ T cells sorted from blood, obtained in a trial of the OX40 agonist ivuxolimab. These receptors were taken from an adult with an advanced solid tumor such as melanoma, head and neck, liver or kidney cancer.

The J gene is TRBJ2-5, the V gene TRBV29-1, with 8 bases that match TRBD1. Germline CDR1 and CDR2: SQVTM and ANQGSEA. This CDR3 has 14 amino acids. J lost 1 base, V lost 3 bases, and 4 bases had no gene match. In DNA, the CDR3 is TGCAGCGTTGACTTGGACAGGGTCCAAGAGACCCAGTACTTC. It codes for CSVDLDRVQETQYF.

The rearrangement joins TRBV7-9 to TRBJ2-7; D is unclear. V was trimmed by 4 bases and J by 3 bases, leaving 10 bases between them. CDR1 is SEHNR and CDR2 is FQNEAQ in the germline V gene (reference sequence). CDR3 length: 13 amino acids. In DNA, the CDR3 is TGTGCCAGCAGCTCCCCGGTGGACTACGAGCAGTACTTC. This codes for CASSSPVDYEQYF.

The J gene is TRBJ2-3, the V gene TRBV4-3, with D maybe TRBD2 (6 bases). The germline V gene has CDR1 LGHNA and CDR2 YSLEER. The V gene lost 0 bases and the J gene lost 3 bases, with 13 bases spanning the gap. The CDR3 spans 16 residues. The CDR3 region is CASSQDGGFRTDTQYF. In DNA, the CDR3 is TGCGCCAGCAGCCAAGATGGGGGGTTTCGGACAGATACGCAGTATTTT.

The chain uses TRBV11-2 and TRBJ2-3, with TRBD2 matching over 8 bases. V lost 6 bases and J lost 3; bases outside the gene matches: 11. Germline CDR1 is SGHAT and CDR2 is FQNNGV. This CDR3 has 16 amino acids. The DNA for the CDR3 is TGTGCCAGCAGTTCCCCGGGGGGGAGTTTGACAGATACGCAGTATTTT. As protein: CASSSPGGSLTDTQYF.

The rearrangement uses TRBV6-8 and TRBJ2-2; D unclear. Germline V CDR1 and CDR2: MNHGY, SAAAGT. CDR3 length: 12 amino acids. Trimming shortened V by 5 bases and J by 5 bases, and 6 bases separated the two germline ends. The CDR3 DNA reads TGTGCCAGCAGTGTTGGGACCGGGGAGCTGTTTTTT. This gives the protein CASSVGTGELFF.

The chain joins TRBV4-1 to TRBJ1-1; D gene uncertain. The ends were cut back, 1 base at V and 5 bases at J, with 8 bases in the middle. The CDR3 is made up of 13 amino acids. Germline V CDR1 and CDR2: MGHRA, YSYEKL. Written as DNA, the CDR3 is TGCGCCAGCAGCCAAGTGGGAGGAACTGAAGCTTTCTTT. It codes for CASSQVGGTEAFF.

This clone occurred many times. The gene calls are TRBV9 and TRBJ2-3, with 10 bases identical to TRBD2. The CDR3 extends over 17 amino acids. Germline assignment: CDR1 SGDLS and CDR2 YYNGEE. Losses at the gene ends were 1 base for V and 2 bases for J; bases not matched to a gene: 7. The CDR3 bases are TGTGCCAGCAGCGTACAGCGGGAGGGCCGAGTCACAGATACGCAGTATTTT. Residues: CASSVQREGRVTDTQYF.

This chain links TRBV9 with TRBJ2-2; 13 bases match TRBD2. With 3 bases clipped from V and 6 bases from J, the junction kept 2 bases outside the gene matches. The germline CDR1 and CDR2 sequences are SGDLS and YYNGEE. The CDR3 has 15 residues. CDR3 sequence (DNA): TGTGCCAGCAGCGGCGGGACTAGCGGGGCCGGGGAGCTGTTTTTT. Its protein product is CASSGGTSGAGELFF. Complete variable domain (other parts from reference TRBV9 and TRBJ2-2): DSGVTQTPKHLITATGQRVTLRCSPRSGDLSVYWYQQSLDQGLQFLIQYYNGEERAKGNILERFSAQQFPDLHSELNLSSLELGDSALYFCASSGGTSGAGELFFGEGSRLTVL.

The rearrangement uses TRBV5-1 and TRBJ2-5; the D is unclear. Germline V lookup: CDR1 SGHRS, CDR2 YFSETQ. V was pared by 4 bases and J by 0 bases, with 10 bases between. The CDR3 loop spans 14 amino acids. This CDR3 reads CASSPYSYQETQYF. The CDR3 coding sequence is TGCGCCAGCAGCCCTTACAGTTACCAAGAGACCCAGTACTTC.

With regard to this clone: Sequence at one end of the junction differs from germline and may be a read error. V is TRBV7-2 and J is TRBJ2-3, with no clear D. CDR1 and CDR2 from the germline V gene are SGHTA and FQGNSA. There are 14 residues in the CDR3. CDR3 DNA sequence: TGTGCCAGCTGCTTAGAATGGAGCACAGATACGCAGTATTTT. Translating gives CASCLEWSTDTQYF.

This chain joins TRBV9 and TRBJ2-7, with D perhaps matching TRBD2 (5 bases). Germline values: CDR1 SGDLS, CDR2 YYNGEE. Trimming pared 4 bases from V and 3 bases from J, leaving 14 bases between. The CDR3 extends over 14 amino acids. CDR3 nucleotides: TGTGCCAGCAGCCCCACCGGCGCGGGCTACGAGCAGTACTTC. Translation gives CASSPTGAGYEQYF.

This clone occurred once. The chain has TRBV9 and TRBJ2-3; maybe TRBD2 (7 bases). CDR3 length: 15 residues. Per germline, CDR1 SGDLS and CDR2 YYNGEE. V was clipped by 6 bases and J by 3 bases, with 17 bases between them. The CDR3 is CASTRGGGSTDTQYF. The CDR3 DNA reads TGTGCCAGCACCCGGGGAGGGGGTTCGACAGATACGCAGTATTTT.

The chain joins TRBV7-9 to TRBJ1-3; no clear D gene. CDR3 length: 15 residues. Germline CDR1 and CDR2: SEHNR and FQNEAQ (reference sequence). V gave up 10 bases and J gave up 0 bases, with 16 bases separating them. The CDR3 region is CATPILTDSGNTIYF. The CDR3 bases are TGTGCCACCCCTATCTTGACCGACTCTGGAAACACCATATATTTT.

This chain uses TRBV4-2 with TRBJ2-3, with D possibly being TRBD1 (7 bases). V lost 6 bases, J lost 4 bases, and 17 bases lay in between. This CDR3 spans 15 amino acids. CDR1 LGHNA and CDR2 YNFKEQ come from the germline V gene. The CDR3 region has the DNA TGTGCCAGCAGGGGAGAACAGGGGAGGCCAGATACGCAGTATTTT. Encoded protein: CASRGEQGRPDTQYF.

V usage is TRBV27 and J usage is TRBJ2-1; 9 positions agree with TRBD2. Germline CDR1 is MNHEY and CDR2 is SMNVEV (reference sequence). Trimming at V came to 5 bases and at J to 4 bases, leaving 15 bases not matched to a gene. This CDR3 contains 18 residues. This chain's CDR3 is CASSPNPLTSGDYNEQFF. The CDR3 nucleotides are TGTGCCAGCAGTCCTAACCCCTTGACTAGCGGAGATTACAATGAGCAGTTCTTC.

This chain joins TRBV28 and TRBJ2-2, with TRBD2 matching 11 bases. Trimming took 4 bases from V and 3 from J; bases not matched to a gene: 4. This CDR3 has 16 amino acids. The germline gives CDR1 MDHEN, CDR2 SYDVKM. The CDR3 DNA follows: TGTGCCAGCAGTTATACTAGCGGGGGTTACACCGGGGAGCTGTTTTTT. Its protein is CASSYTSGGYTGELFF.

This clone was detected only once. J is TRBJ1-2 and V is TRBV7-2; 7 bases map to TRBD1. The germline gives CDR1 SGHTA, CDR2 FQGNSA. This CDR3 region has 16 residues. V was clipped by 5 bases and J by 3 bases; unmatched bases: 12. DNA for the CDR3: TGTGCCAGCAGCCCAGAGGTTAACGACAGGGACTATGGCTACACCTTC. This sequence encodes CASSPEVNDRDYGYTF.

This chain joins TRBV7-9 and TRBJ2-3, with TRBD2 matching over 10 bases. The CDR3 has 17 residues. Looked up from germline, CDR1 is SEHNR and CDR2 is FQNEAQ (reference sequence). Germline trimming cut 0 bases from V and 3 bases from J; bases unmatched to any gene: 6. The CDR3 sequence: CASSLAPSGRATDTQYF. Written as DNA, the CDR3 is TGTGCCAGCAGCTTAGCCCCGAGCGGGAGGGCTACAGATACGCAGTATTTT.

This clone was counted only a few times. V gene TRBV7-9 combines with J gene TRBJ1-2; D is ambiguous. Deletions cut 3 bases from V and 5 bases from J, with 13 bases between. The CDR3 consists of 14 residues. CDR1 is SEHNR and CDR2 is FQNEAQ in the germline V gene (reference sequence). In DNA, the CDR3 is TGTGCCAGCAGCTTCGACGGGGAATGGTATGGCTACACCTTC. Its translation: CASSFDGEWYGYTF.

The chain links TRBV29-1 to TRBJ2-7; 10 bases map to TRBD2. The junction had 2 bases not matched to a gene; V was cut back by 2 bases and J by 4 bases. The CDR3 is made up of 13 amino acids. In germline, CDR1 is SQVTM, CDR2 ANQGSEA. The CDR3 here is CSVEKTSGYEQYF. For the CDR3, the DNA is TGCAGCGTTGAAAAGACTAGCGGGTACGAGCAGTACTTC.

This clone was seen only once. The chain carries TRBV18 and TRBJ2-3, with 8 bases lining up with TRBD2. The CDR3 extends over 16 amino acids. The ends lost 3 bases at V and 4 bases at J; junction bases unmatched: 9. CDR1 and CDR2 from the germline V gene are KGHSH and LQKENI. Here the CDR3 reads CASSPQRETLADTQYF. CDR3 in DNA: TGTGCCAGCTCACCGCAGCGGGAGACGTTGGCAGATACGCAGTATTTT.

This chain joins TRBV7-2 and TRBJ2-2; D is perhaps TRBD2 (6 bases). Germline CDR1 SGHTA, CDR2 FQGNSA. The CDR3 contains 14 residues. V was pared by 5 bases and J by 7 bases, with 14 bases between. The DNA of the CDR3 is TGTGCCAGCAGCGTGGCGGGGATGGTCGGGGAGCTGTTTTTT. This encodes CASSVAGMVGELFF.

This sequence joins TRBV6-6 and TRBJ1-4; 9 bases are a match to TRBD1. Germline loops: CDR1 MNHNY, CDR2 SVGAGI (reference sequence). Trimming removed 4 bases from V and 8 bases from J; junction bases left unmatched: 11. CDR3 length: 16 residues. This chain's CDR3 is CASSFRGTGSGEKLFF. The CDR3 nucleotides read TGTGCCAGCAGTTTTAGGGGGACAGGGTCGGGAGAAAAACTGTTTTTT.

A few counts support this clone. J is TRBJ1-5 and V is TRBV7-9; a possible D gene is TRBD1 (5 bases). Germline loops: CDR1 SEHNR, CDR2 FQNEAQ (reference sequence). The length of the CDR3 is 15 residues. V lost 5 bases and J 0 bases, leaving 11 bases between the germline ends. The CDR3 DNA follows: TGTGCCAGCAGCGAAGGGGAGCTTAGCAATCAGCCCCAGCATTTT. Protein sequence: CASSEGELSNQPQHF.

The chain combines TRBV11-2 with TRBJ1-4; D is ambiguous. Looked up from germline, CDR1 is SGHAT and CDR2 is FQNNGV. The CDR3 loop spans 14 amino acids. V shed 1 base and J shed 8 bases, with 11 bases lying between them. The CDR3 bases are TGTGCCAGCAGCTTAGGATCGTCCCGGGAAAAACTGTTTTTT. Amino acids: CASSLGSSREKLFF.

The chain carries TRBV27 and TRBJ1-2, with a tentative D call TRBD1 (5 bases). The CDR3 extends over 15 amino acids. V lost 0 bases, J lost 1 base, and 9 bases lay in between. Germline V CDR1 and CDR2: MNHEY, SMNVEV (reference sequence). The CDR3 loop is CASSLSPGDNYGYTF. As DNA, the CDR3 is TGTGCCAGCAGTTTATCGCCGGGGGATAACTATGGCTACACCTTC.

The CDR3, as DNA: TGTGCCAGCAGCTCGACTAGGGATTACGAGCAGTACTTC. Translated, it gives CASSSTRDYEQYF. This chain joins TRBV7-8 and TRBJ2-7, with D perhaps TRBD2 (6 bases). The ends were cut back, 4 bases at V and 4 bases at J, with 11 bases in the middle. The CDR3 covers 13 residues. Germline assignment: CDR1 SGHVS and CDR2 FQNEAQ.